The 32 T cell receptor beta chains below were found in one sample sequenced in a study of T cells in Graves' hyperthyroidism and ophthalmopathy. Authors of the study amplified TCR beta CDR3 regions from RNA transcripts. The HTBI primer set served for first-round RT-PCR of the TCR CDR3. One entry per CDR3 protein results from TCRdb running MiXCR on the multiplex PCR reads. This table has 400,000 to 500,000 distinct CDR3 sequences, approximately 14% appearing once. Material: blood. These receptors all stem from a man aged 18-30 years with Graves' ophthalmopathy.

This clonotype has at least ten counts. The gene calls are TRBV11-2 and TRBJ1-3; D possibly corresponds to TRBD1 (5 bases). The CDR3 consists of 13 residues. Germline assignment: CDR1 SGHAT and CDR2 FQNNGV. The V end lost 6 bases, the J end lost 7 bases, and 13 bases lay between the germline ends. The CDR3 is CASSRAYRNTIYF. CDR3 coding DNA: TGTGCCAGCAGTCGAGCATACAGGAACACCATATATTTT. The full variable domain, completed using reference TRBV11-2 and TRBJ1-3, is EAGVAQSPRYKIIEKRQSVAFWCNPISGHATLYWYQQILGQGPKLLIQFQNNGVVDDSQLPKDRFSAERLKGVDSTLKIQPAKLEDSAVYLCASSRAYRNTIYFGEGSWLTVV.

This clonotype was seen ten or more times. The chain links TRBV6-1 to TRBJ1-4; 8 nucleotides line up with TRBD1. V lost 3 bases and J lost 7; bases outside the gene matches: 4. The CDR3 has 14 amino acids. Germline CDR1 MNHNS, CDR2 SASEGT. CDR3 sequence reads: CASSEGQEGEKLFF. In nucleotides, the CDR3 is TGTGCCAGCAGTGAGGGACAGGAGGGTGAAAAACTGTTTTTT.

There are a few counts of this clonotype. The rearrangement links TRBV7-3 to TRBJ2-7; D gene unclear. Germline CDR1 reads SGHTA; CDR2 reads FQGTGA. V was trimmed by 5 bases and J by 2 bases, leaving 13 bases between them. CDR3 size: 14 residues. The CDR3 nucleotides read TGTGCCAGCAGCACCACAGACGGAACCTACGAGCAGTACTTC. This gives the protein CASSTTDGTYEQYF.

This clonotype was seen a few times. Given a much more abundant clone one base away, this may be a read error. The V and J genes are TRBV6-2 or TRBV6-3 and TRBJ2-7; the match to TRBD2 covers 7 bases. CDR1 MNHEY and CDR2 SVGEGT come from the germline V gene. The CDR3 spans 16 residues. For the CDR3, the DNA is TGTGCCAGCAGTTACTATTCGCGGGAGCCCCGCTACGAGCGGTACTTC. Translation gives CASSYYSREPRYERYF.

This clonotype was seen repeatedly, ten times or more. The chain recombines TRBV7-2 with TRBJ2-3; a possible D gene is TRBD1 (8 bases). CDR1 and CDR2 from the germline V gene are SGHTA and FQGNSA. The CDR3 extends over 15 amino acids. Deletions cut 2 bases from V and 3 bases from J, with 12 bases between. The DNA of the CDR3 is TGTACCAGCAGCTTACAACAGGGGGGGACAGATACGCAGTATTTT. Translating gives CTSSLQQGGTDTQYF.

The sample holds a few counts of this clonotype. At one boundary the junction diverges from the germline segment, which might be a read error. The gene calls are TRBV3-1 and TRBJ2-7; 7 nucleotides line up with TRBD1. The CDR3 length is 15 residues. Per germline, CDR1 LGHDT and CDR2 YNNKEL (reference sequence). CDR3 in DNA: TGTGCCAGCAGCCAAGTATTACAGGGGCCCTACGAGCAGCACTTC. Translation: CASSQVLQGPYEQHF.

The rearrangement links TRBV29-1 to TRBJ2-7; D unclear. The CDR3 runs to 12 residues. Germline loops: CDR1 SQVTM, CDR2 ANQGSEA. Trimming removed 3 bases from V and 2 bases from J, with 8 bases in between. The CDR3 bases are TGCAGCGTTGAGGGTCTTGCCTACGAGCAGTACTTC. It encodes CSVEGLAYEQYF.

This clonotype came up many times. The genes are TRBV7-8 and TRBJ1-4, with 7 bases lining up with TRBD1. Germline V gives CDR1 SGHVS, CDR2 FQNEAQ. V lost 5 bases and J lost 7; bases outside the gene matches: 10. The CDR3 contains 15 residues. CDR3 nucleotide sequence: TGTGCCAGCAGCGGGGAGGGGGCTGGTGGTGAAAAACTGTTTTTT. It is translated as CASSGEGAGGEKLFF.

As concerns this clonotype: A read error may be the cause here, since a much bigger clone is one base away. The chain carries TRBV7-9 and TRBJ1-1, with D uncertain. Germline CDR1 SEHNR, CDR2 FQNEAQ (reference sequence). V lost 5 bases and J 7 bases, leaving 14 bases between the germline ends. The CDR3 contains 13 residues. CDR3 amino acids: CASSQPGRDEAFF. The CDR3, as DNA: TGTGCCAGCAGCCAACCGGGCAGAGATGAAGCTTTCTTT.

This clonotype was recorded at least ten times. The chain combines TRBV12-3 or TRBV12-4 with TRBJ1-1; D uncertain. The length of the CDR3 is 14 residues. V lost 2 bases to trimming and J lost 7 bases, with 14 bases between them. CDR3 bases: TGTGCCAGCAGTTTACCCAGATTGAACGGTGAAGCTTTCTTT. This gives the protein CASSLPRLNGEAFF.

This clonotype was picked up a small number of times. V usage is TRBV7-8 and J usage is TRBJ2-7; the D gene is possibly TRBD1 (5 bases). Germline V gives CDR1 SGHVS, CDR2 FQNEAQ. V shed 5 bases and J shed 7 bases, with 12 bases lying between them. The CDR3 loop spans 12 amino acids. The CDR3 spells CASSPGPGEQYF. The CDR3 nucleotides read TGTGCCAGCAGCCCCGGCCCAGGGGAGCAGTACTTC.

At least ten counts were recorded for this clonotype. V is TRBV20-1 and J is TRBJ1-1, with D possibly TRBD1 on 5 matching bases. Trimming took off 0 bases at V and 0 bases at J, with 11 bases between the two ends. CDR1 is DFQATT, CDR2 SNEGSKA, per germline (reference sequence). CDR3 size: 15 residues. The CDR3 coding sequence is TGCAGTGCTAGAGAGACCGGGACGGTGAACACTGAAGCTTTCTTT. This encodes CSARETGTVNTEAFF.

With respect to this clonotype: A read error may explain this, as a much larger clone is one base away. The chain uses TRBV6-1 and TRBJ2-7; the D gene is possibly TRBD1 (7 bases). Trimming pared 5 bases from V and 6 bases from J, leaving 14 bases between. Per germline, CDR1 MNHNS and CDR2 SASEGT. This CDR3 is built from 13 residues. The CDR3 nucleotides are TGTGCCAGCAGTTGCGGCCAGGGGGGCGAGCAGTACTTC. Amino acids: CASSCGQGGEQYF.

This clonotype was counted at least ten times. The chain recombines TRBV20-1 with TRBJ1-5, with D possibly matching TRBD1 (6 bases). The CDR3 is 17 residues long. Germline V gene lookup returns CDR1 DFQATT and CDR2 SNEGSKA (reference sequence). V was pared by 0 bases and J by 2 bases, with 17 bases between. As DNA, the CDR3 is TGCAGTGCTAGAGATTTTAGGGGGGAGGTTGGCAATCAGCCCCAGCATTTT. This translates into CSARDFRGEVGNQPQHF.

This clonotype was observed many times. The DNA of the CDR3 is TGTGCCAGCAGCCCCCCACCCTCCTACAATGAGCAGTTCTTC. Its translation is CASSPPPSYNEQFF. The V gene is TRBV11-1, the J gene TRBJ2-1; D gene ambiguous. CDR3 size: 14 residues. Germline V CDR1 and CDR2: SGHAT, FQDESV (reference sequence). Trimming removed 5 bases from V and 0 bases from J, with 8 bases in between.

This clonotype was counted between two and nine times. A much larger clone differs from this one at a single base, so this may be a read error. The V call is TRBV11-2, the J call TRBJ2-5; 9 bases agree with TRBD2. V was pared by 5 bases and J by 7 bases, with 20 bases of the junction left unmatched. The germline CDR1 and CDR2 sequences are SGHAT and FQNNGV. The CDR3 length is 18 residues. CDR3 DNA: TGTGCCAGCAGCCCTAGCCCCTCATTTGGCGGGAGGGAGGGGACCCAGTACTTC. This translates into CASSPSPSFGGREGTQYF.

This clonotype occurred many times. V and J are TRBV20-1 and TRBJ2-5, with D perhaps given as TRBD1 or TRBD2 (6 bases each). V lost 1 base and J 2 bases, leaving 17 bases between the germline ends. This CDR3 contains 16 residues. Germline loops: CDR1 DFQATT, CDR2 SNEGSKA (reference sequence). CDR3 loop: CSARVGWGAGQETQYF. The CDR3 coding sequence is TGCAGTGCTAGAGTAGGGTGGGGGGCCGGGCAAGAGACCCAGTACTTC.

The J gene is TRBJ1-1, the V gene TRBV29-1, with D unclear. Germline assignment: CDR1 SQVTM and CDR2 ANQGSEA. There are 12 residues in the CDR3. Trimming shortened V by 7 bases and J by 7 bases, and 16 bases separated the two germline ends. CDR3 sequence reads: CSADFGYGEAFF. In DNA, the CDR3 is TGCAGCGCTGACTTCGGATACGGTGAAGCTTTCTTT.

This clonotype was observed at least ten times. The gene calls are TRBV20-1 and TRBJ2-3; D is unclear. This CDR3 is 12 amino acids long. The V end was cut by 7 bases, the J end by 0 bases, with 8 bases between. From germline, CDR1 is DFQATT and CDR2 SNEGSKA (reference sequence). The CDR3 sequence: CSVVASTDTQYF. The CDR3 DNA is TGCAGTGTAGTGGCAAGCACAGATACGCAGTATTTT.

This clonotype showed up many times. The chain carries TRBV2 and TRBJ2-5; possible D gene TRBD1, 8 bases. The CDR3 consists of 18 residues. The V gene's germline CDR1 is SNHLY and CDR2 FYNNEI. Trimming shortened V by 6 bases and J by 5 bases, and 28 bases separated the two germline ends. In nucleotides, the CDR3 is TGTGCCAGCAGCTCACCAGGACAGGGAGGGCTCCTGCAGGAGACCCAGTACTTC. Amino acid sequence: CASSSPGQGGLLQETQYF.

This clonotype was detected ten times or more. The chain carries TRBV7-2 and TRBJ2-3; TRBD2 is a possible D gene (7 bases). Germline CDR1 and CDR2: SGHTA and FQGNSA. The CDR3 contains 15 residues. Trimming cost V 1 base and J 2 bases, with 10 bases left between them. CDR3 loop: CASSLVGGDTDTQYF. The CDR3 DNA is TGTGCCAGCAGCTTAGTAGGGGGGGACACAGATACGCAGTATTTT. Full variable domain (remainder filled in from reference TRBV7-2 and TRBJ2-3): GAGVSQSPSNKVTEKGKDVELRCDPISGHTALYWYRQSLGQGLEFLIYFQGNSAPDKSGLPSDRFSAERTGGSVSTLTIQRTQQEDSAVYLCASSLVGGDTDTQYFGPGTRLTVL.

This clonotype was seen repeatedly, ten times or more. The V and J genes are TRBV27 and TRBJ2-1; D is unclear. The CDR3 covers 14 residues. Germline values: CDR1 MNHEY, CDR2 SMNVEV (reference sequence). V was cut by 3 bases and J by 4 bases, with 10 bases left in between. In DNA, the CDR3 is TGTGCCAGCAGTTTTAGCCTCCCTTACAATGAGCAGTTCTTC. This encodes CASSFSLPYNEQFF.

This chain connects TRBV24-1 to TRBJ1-2; D possibly corresponds to TRBD1 (6 bases). In germline, CDR1 is KGHDR, CDR2 SFDVKD. V was pared by 4 bases and J by 3 bases, with 14 bases between. This CDR3 region has 15 residues. CDR3 amino acids: CATSESARGYYGYTF. In DNA, the CDR3 is TGTGCCACCAGTGAATCTGCCAGGGGATACTATGGCTACACCTTC.

This clonotype was detected only a few times. V usage is TRBV12-3 or TRBV12-4 and J usage is TRBJ2-2; D is undetermined. Deletions cut 4 bases from V and 8 bases from J, with 8 bases between. The CDR3 is 12 residues long. The CDR3 region has the DNA TGTGCCAGCAGTTCACCCCGGGGGGAGCTGTTTTTT. Translating gives CASSSPRGELFF.

This clonotype has a count of ten or more. V usage is TRBV29-1 and J usage is TRBJ2-1, with 8 nucleotides matching TRBD2. V shed 8 bases, J shed 3 bases, and the junction held 9 bases outside the gene matches. This CDR3 has 14 residues. The germline V gene encodes CDR1 SQVTM and CDR2 ANQGSEA. CDR3 sequence (DNA): TGCAGCTCATTCCCGCGGGAGGTCTACAATGAGCAGTTCTTC. Amino acids: CSSFPREVYNEQFF.

The rearrangement joins TRBV4-1 to TRBJ2-3, with 8 bases identical to TRBD2. The CDR3 extends over 15 amino acids. Germline trimming cut 3 bases from V and 2 bases from J; bases unmatched to any gene: 4. The V gene's germline CDR1 is MGHRA and CDR2 YSYEKL. In DNA form, the CDR3 reads TGCGCCAGCAGCCAGTGGACTAGCTCCACAGATACGCAGTATTTT. Its translation: CASSQWTSSTDTQYF.

The genes are TRBV19 and TRBJ2-2; the D gene is possibly TRBD1 (6 bases). V was shortened by 8 bases and J by 7 bases, with 14 bases between the two germline ends. Germline V gene lookup returns CDR1 LNHDA and CDR2 SQIVND (reference sequence). The CDR3 length is 13 residues. CDR3 protein: CASGDTAVGELFF. The CDR3 DNA sequence: TGTGCCAGTGGGGACACGGCGGTCGGGGAGCTGTTTTTT.

In its sample, this clonotype was seen many times. This chain links TRBV5-1 with TRBJ2-3, with TRBD2 matching 11 bases. After removal of 7 bases from V and 5 bases from J, the junction contained 6 bases not matched to a gene. Germline V gene data show CDR1 as SGHRS and CDR2 as YFSETQ. This CDR3 is 14 amino acids long. The CDR3 is CASFSGRAGDTQYF. The CDR3 region has the DNA TGCGCCAGCTTTAGCGGGAGGGCCGGAGATACGCAGTATTTT.

The chain employs TRBV29-1 and TRBJ2-5; tentative D call: TRBD1 (6 bases). The CDR3 extends over 12 amino acids. CDR1 is SQVTM, CDR2 ANQGSEA, per germline. V was trimmed by 5 bases and J by 1 base, leaving 8 bases between them. In nucleotides, the CDR3 is TGCAGCGTTTTACAGGGCCAAGAGACCCAGTACTTC. Translated: CSVLQGQETQYF.

In its sample, this clonotype was seen a few times. V gene TRBV7-9 combines with J gene TRBJ1-3; TRBD1 aligns across 7 bases. The V gene's germline CDR1 is SEHNR and CDR2 FQNEAQ (reference sequence). The trim removed 5 bases at V and 0 bases at J, leaving 16 bases unmatched. The CDR3 has 19 amino acids. CDR3 nucleotide sequence: TGTGCCAGCAGCAGCTGGGACAGCTCCCGAGGGAGCTCTGGAAACACCATATATTTT. Protein sequence: CASSSWDSSRGSSGNTIYF.

V is TRBV14 and J is TRBJ2-2, with D perhaps matching TRBD2 (6 bases). Per the germline V gene, CDR1 is SGHDN and CDR2 is FVKESK. V lost 4 bases, J lost 6 bases, and 33 bases lay in between. The CDR3 is made up of 21 amino acids. CDR3 residues: CASSPTDLGGQKFLRPGELFF. In nucleotides, the CDR3 is TGTGCCAGCAGCCCAACGGACTTAGGAGGGCAAAAGTTTTTGCGGCCCGGGGAGCTGTTTTTT.

This clonotype was observed many times. This chain connects TRBV20-1 to TRBJ1-2; D uncertain. Germline loops: CDR1 DFQATT, CDR2 SNEGSKA (reference sequence). The CDR3 has 11 residues. V shed 6 bases and J shed 4 bases, with 9 bases lying between them. CDR3 in DNA: TGCAGTGCCCCGACAAGCTATGGCTACACCTTC. It specifies CSAPTSYGYTF.